The 26 T cell receptor beta chains in this list originate from one sample, sequenced in a study of T cell responses to AZD1222 COVID-19 vaccine. The protocol was immunoSEQ multiplex PCR, while the TCRdb copy is restricted to in-frame clones and leaves out a portion. The sample shows 70,000 to 95,000 clones, approximately 90% of them seen only once. The material sequenced was peripheral blood, taken 28 days after the second AZD1222 dose. The receptors originated from an adult who received the AZD1222 COVID-19 vaccine.

The chain recombines TRBV4-1 with TRBJ1-5, with TRBD1 as a possible D gene (5 bases). Germline V gives CDR1 MGHRA, CDR2 YSYEKL. The CDR3 has 13 amino acids. Between the trimmed V and J ends, which lost 0 bases and 16 bases, there was a span of 16 bases. The CDR3, as DNA: TGCGCCAGCAGCCAAGATCCCCCGGGACCTAGACATTTT. Amino acid sequence: CASSQDPPGPRHF.

The table lists this clone with a count of one. The rearrangement uses TRBV10-2 and TRBJ2-1, with 11 bases identical to TRBD2. The trim removed 5 bases at V and 5 bases at J, leaving 5 bases unmatched. CDR3 length: 15 residues. Germline V gives CDR1 WSHSY, CDR2 SAAADI. This CDR3 is CASSYGTSGNNEQFF. The CDR3 region has the DNA TGCGCCAGCAGTTATGGGACTAGCGGTAACAATGAGCAGTTCTTC.

The chain links TRBV19 to TRBJ2-7; D ambiguous. The V end lost 6 bases, the J end lost 9 bases, and 6 bases lay between the germline ends. The length of the CDR3 is 9 residues. Germline loops: CDR1 LNHDA, CDR2 SQIVND (reference sequence). This chain's CDR3 is CASSLGQYF. The CDR3 DNA follows: TGTGCCAGTAGCCTTGGGCAGTACTTC.

The V call is TRBV12-3 or TRBV12-4, the J call TRBJ1-2; no firm D call. The CDR3 runs 13 residues. The V and J ends lost 11 bases and 0 bases respectively, with 13 bases between them. CDR3 sequence reads: CASAGSANYGYTF. DNA of the CDR3: TGTGCCTCGGCGGGATCAGCTAACTATGGCTACACCTTC.

The J gene is TRBJ2-5, the V gene TRBV9, with 9 bases aligning to TRBD2. Germline CDR1 SGDLS, CDR2 YYNGEE. V was pared by 0 bases and J by 1 base, with 1 base of the junction left unmatched. The CDR3 runs to 15 residues. The CDR3 spells CASSVGLAVQETQYF. The CDR3 coding sequence is TGTGCCAGCAGCGTAGGACTAGCGGTCCAAGAGACCCAGTACTTC.

This clone appeared a few times. The genes are TRBV2 and TRBJ1-3, with D uncertain. Germline loops: CDR1 SNHLY, CDR2 FYNNEI. V was pared by 1 base and J by 4 bases, with 5 bases between. The CDR3 contains 13 residues. The CDR3 region has the DNA TGTGCCAGCAGTGAAGTGGGAGGAAACACCATATATTTT. Translating gives CASSEVGGNTIYF. The variable domain in full, with the rest retrieved from reference TRBV2 and TRBJ1-3, is EPEVTQTPSHQVTQMGQEVILRCVPISNHLYFYWYRQILGQKVEFLVSFYNNEISEKSEIFDDQFSVERPDGSNFTLKIRSTKLEDSAMYFCASSEVGGNTIYFGEGSWLTVV.

V and J are TRBV19 and TRBJ2-6; D ambiguous. The CDR3 runs 13 residues. Germline V gene sequence: CDR1 LNHDA, CDR2 SQIVND (reference sequence). V dropped 6 bases and J dropped 0 bases, with 3 bases sitting between them. CDR3 sequence: CASRLSGANVLTF. In DNA form, the CDR3 reads TGTGCCAGTAGGCTCTCTGGGGCCAACGTCCTGACTTTC.

The chain combines TRBV2 with TRBJ2-3, with 14 bases that match TRBD2. CDR1 SNHLY and CDR2 FYNNEI come from the germline V gene. The CDR3 is 16 residues long. With V trimmed by 2 bases and J by 5 bases, 3 bases remained unmatched. The CDR3 spells CASSEPGLAGVDTQYF. As DNA, the CDR3 is TGTGCCAGCAGTGAACCGGGACTAGCGGGAGTAGATACGCAGTATTTT.

A few counts support this clone. The rearrangement uses TRBV20-1 and TRBJ1-1; no clear D gene. Germline V CDR1 and CDR2: DFQATT, SNEGSKA (reference sequence). The CDR3 covers 10 residues. V shed 7 bases and J shed 4 bases, with 7 bases lying between them. The CDR3 is CSGRPTEAFF. As DNA, the CDR3 is TGCAGTGGAAGGCCCACTGAAGCTTTCTTT.

V and J are TRBV7-3 and TRBJ2-3, with no clear D. CDR1 is SGHTA and CDR2 is FQGTGA in the germline V gene. V lost 6 bases, J lost 1 base, and 11 bases lay in between. This CDR3 is built from 14 residues. The CDR3 region has the DNA TGTGCCAGCAGGCCCGGGCCCCGCACAGATACGCAGTATTTT. Its translation is CASRPGPRTDTQYF.

This clone has a single count. The chain recombines TRBV7-2 with TRBJ2-2; D remains unclear. V was cut by 5 bases and J by 6 bases, with 16 bases left in between. Germline loops: CDR1 SGHTA, CDR2 FQGNSA. CDR3 length equals 15 residues. The CDR3 loop reads CASSPPGPTPGELFF. For the CDR3, the DNA is TGTGCCAGCAGCCCCCCGGGTCCTACTCCCGGGGAGCTGTTTTTT.

The chain joins TRBV18 to TRBJ1-1, with D hard to call. V lost 0 bases, J lost 8 bases, and 13 bases lay in between. This CDR3 spans 14 amino acids. Germline CDR1 and CDR2: KGHSH and LQKENI. The CDR3 DNA follows: TGTGCCAGCTCACCACCTAGCGTCGCGGGCGAAGCTTTCTTT. Protein sequence: CASSPPSVAGEAFF. Filled out from reference TRBV18 and TRBJ1-1, the complete variable domain reads NAGVMQNPRHLVRRRGQEARLRCSPMKGHSHVYWYRQLPEEGLKFMVYLQKENIIDESGMPKERFSAEFPKEGPSILRIQQVVRGDSAAYFCASSPPSVAGEAFFGQGTRLTVV.

This clone was observed a single time. This chain joins TRBV9 and TRBJ2-5; 7 bases map to TRBD2. The CDR3 totals 14 residues. Germline CDR1 reads SGDLS; CDR2 reads YYNGEE. V was clipped by 0 bases and J by 4 bases; unmatched bases: 3. CDR3 nucleotide sequence: TGTGCCAGCAGCGTAGGGGCTAGCGGAGAGACCCAGTACTTC. Amino acids: CASSVGASGETQYF.

As to this clone: Sequence at one end of the junction differs from germline and may be a read error. This chain connects TRBV3-1 (or the pseudogene TRBV3-2) to TRBJ1-1, with D perhaps TRBD1 (5 bases). Germline loops: CDR1 LGHDT, CDR2 YNNKEL (reference sequence). The CDR3 totals 13 residues. CDR3: CASTQGVNTEAFF. CDR3 nucleotide sequence: TGTGCCAGCACCCAAGGGGTGAACACTGAAGCTTTCTTT.

This clone showed up just a few times. The chain is built from TRBV10-3 and TRBJ2-3; D not certain. From germline, CDR1 is ENHRY and CDR2 SYGVKD. The V and J ends lost 0 bases and 1 base respectively, with 5 bases between them. This CDR3 has 14 residues. The CDR3 loop is CAISESVGTDTQYF. The CDR3 DNA follows: TGTGCCATCAGTGAGTCGGTGGGCACAGATACGCAGTATTTT.

This sequence joins TRBV4-1 and TRBJ2-2; a possible D gene is TRBD2 (7 bases). The ends were cut back, 0 bases at V and 5 bases at J, with 16 bases in the middle. In germline, CDR1 is MGHRA, CDR2 YSYEKL. The CDR3 runs 17 residues. CDR3 region: CASSQDRGGGQTGELFF. In DNA, the CDR3 is TGCGCCAGCAGCCAAGATCGGGGAGGGGGACAAACCGGGGAGCTGTTTTTT.

V is TRBV20-1 and J is TRBJ1-2; D is undetermined. The germline V gene encodes CDR1 DFQATT and CDR2 SNEGSKA (reference sequence). The CDR3 is made up of 11 amino acids. Trimming took 5 bases from V and 6 from J, leaving 10 bases between them. CDR3 coding DNA: TGCAGTGCTGGCCGGGTCCATGGCTACACCTTC. This translates into CSAGRVHGYTF.

The chain uses TRBV7-9 and TRBJ2-2; TRBD1 agrees at 10 bases. Germline loops: CDR1 SEHNR, CDR2 FQNEAQ (reference sequence). Trimming took 4 bases from V and 3 from J; bases not matched to a gene: 2. There are 15 residues in the CDR3. The CDR3 loop is CASSYGQGDTGELFF. CDR3 nucleotide sequence: TGTGCCAGCAGCTACGGACAGGGGGACACCGGGGAGCTGTTTTTT.

There are a few counts of this clone. The genes are TRBV2 and TRBJ1-5; TRBD1 agrees at 9 bases. The germline gives CDR1 SNHLY, CDR2 FYNNEI. This CDR3 comprises 14 residues. The junction had 9 bases not matched to a gene; V was cut back by 8 bases and J by 7 bases. The CDR3 region is CASQPAGTGQPQHF. The DNA for the CDR3 is TGTGCCAGCCAGCCTGCAGGGACAGGGCAGCCCCAGCATTTT. Using reference TRBV2 and TRBJ1-5 for the parts outside the CDR3, the full variable domain is EPEVTQTPSHQVTQMGQEVILRCVPISNHLYFYWYRQILGQKVEFLVSFYNNEISEKSEIFDDQFSVERPDGSNFTLKIRSTKLEDSAMYFCASQPAGTGQPQHFGDGTRLSIL.

This sequence joins TRBV18 and TRBJ2-7, with TRBD2 identical over 7 bases. Trimming cost V 3 bases and J 4 bases; bases outside gene matches: 12. Germline CDR1 is KGHSH and CDR2 is LQKENI. This CDR3 is 16 amino acids long. CDR3 DNA sequence: TGTGCCAGCTCACCTTTTGCCTTTGCTAGCGGATACGAGCAGTACTTC. It is translated as CASSPFAFASGYEQYF.

The chain employs TRBV15 and TRBJ2-7; the D is unclear. V lost 0 bases, J lost 0 bases, and 15 bases lay in between. CDR1 is LNHNV, CDR2 YYDKDF, per germline (reference sequence). The CDR3 has 17 residues. In nucleotides, the CDR3 is TGTGCCACCAGCAGAGATAGTTGGGGAAGCTCCTCCTACGAGCAGTACTTC. This translates into CATSRDSWGSSSYEQYF.

The rearrangement joins TRBV10-3 to TRBJ2-7; D uncertain. Trimming left V 10 bases short and J 5 bases short, with 21 bases between. The CDR3 has 14 amino acids. CDR1 and CDR2 from the germline V gene are ENHRY and SYGVKD. CDR3 sequence: CATRRLAGEDEQYF. In nucleotides, the CDR3 is TGTGCCACCCGACGCCTGGCAGGAGAGGACGAGCAGTACTTC.

The sample holds one count of this clone. The chain has TRBV18 and TRBJ1-5, with 7 bases lining up with TRBD1. Germline V gene data show CDR1 as KGHSH and CDR2 as LQKENI. The CDR3 totals 14 residues. Trimming took 8 bases from V and 5 from J; bases not matched to a gene: 9. The CDR3 protein is CASRQTGWDQPQHF. In DNA form, the CDR3 reads TGTGCCAGCAGACAGACAGGGTGGGATCAGCCCCAGCATTTT.

The CDR3 DNA sequence: TGCAGTGCTAGTTCGTCCGGGACGGTCTACGAGCAGTACTTC. Translated: CSASSSGTVYEQYF. The rearrangement links TRBV20-1 to TRBJ2-7; D may correspond to TRBD1 or TRBD2 (5 bases each). V lost 3 bases, J lost 3 bases, and 15 bases lay in between. The germline V gene encodes CDR1 DFQATT and CDR2 SNEGSKA (reference sequence). The CDR3 runs 14 residues.

The chain joins TRBV3-1 (or the pseudogene TRBV3-2) to TRBJ2-5; TRBD2 aligns across 12 bases. This CDR3 has 16 amino acids. V trimming: 6 bases; J trimming: 4 bases; junction bases outside the gene matches: 9. CDR1 is LGHDT, CDR2 YNNKEL, per germline (reference sequence). CDR3 residues: CASRKTSGRFRETQYF. Written as DNA, the CDR3 is TGTGCCAGCAGGAAGACTAGCGGGAGATTTCGAGAGACCCAGTACTTC.

This chain connects TRBV7-2 to TRBJ1-3; no clear D. Germline assignment: CDR1 SGHTA and CDR2 FQGNSA. V dropped 5 bases and J dropped 2 bases, with 4 bases sitting between them. The CDR3 loop spans 12 amino acids. The CDR3 coding sequence is TGTGCCAGCAGCGCCGCTGGAAACACCATATATTTT. This translates into CASSAAGNTIYF.